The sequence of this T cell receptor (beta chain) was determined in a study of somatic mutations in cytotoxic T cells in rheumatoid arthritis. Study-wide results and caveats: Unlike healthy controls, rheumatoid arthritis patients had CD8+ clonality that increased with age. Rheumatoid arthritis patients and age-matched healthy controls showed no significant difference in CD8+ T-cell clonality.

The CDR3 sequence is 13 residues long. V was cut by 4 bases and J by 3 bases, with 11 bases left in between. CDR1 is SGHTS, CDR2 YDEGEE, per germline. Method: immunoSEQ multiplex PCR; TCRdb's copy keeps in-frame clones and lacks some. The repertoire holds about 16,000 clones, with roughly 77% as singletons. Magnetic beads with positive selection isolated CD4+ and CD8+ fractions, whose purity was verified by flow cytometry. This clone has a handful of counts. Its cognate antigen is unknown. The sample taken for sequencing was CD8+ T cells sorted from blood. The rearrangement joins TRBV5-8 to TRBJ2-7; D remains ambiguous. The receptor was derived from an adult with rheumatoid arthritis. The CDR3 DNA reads TGTGCCAGCAGCCCGTTGGAGAACTACGAGCAGTACTTC. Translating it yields CASSPLENYEQYF.